This T cell receptor beta chain was identified in a study of CD8 T cells in ankylosing spondylitis. Study-wide findings and caveats: Reportedly, matched ankylosing spondylitis synovial fluid was significantly enriched for disease-linked clones. In ankylosing spondylitis blood, a motif of roughly eight highly homologous TCR beta variants appeared characteristic.

A single record per CDR3 protein comes from TCRdb applying MiXCR to the 5' RACE reads. The sample records about 540,000 distinct CDR3 sequences, roughly 12% being singletons. The CDR3 runs 14 residues. Concerning this clonotype: Its matching antigen is unknown. One junction end disagrees with the germline gene, perhaps due to a read error.

Sample: blood, either unsorted or a sorted T cell fraction (not recorded which). The TCR was taken from a male donor with ankylosing spondylitis. The chain employs TRBV12-3 or TRBV12-4 and TRBJ2-1, with TRBD2 identical over 7 bases. CDR3 protein: CASSLAALGGEQFF. CDR3 nucleotides: TGTGCCAGCAGTCTAGCGGCCCTGGGGGGTGAGCAGTTCTTC.